A selection of T cell receptor beta chains follows, all from one sample in a study of blood T cells in healthy people across ages. TCRdb used MiXCR to reprocess the 5' RACE reads, holding one entry per CDR3 protein. The repertoire has 910,000 or so distinct CDR3 sequences, roughly 51% of them found once; the top ten carry about a fifth. Sequencing was carried out using blood. The origin of the receptors is an older woman in good health. Each CDR3 is given with its conserved first and last residue. Size is stated for part of the rows, as once, few or many counts, or as a class when the clone is expanded.

clone_size: NA
cdr3_length: 17
v_call: TRBV27
j_call: TRBJ2-5
cdr3_aa: CASSFHQFPKSPETQYF

clone_size: NA
cdr3_length: 17
v_call: TRBV6-2/TRBV6-3
j_call: TRBJ2-1
cdr3_aa: CASSYTRTTGVYNEQFF

clone_size: few
cdr3_length: 14
v_call: TRBV20-1
j_call: TRBJ2-5
cdr3_aa: CSARDLRAQETQYF

clone_size: NA
cdr3_length: 16
v_call: TRBV4-2
j_call: TRBJ1-2
cdr3_aa: CASSQDGRAQNYGYTF

clone_size: few
cdr3_length: 14
v_call: TRBV2
j_call: TRBJ1-5
cdr3_aa: CASSQEYSNQPQHF

clone_size: few
cdr3_length: 15
v_call: TRBV25-1
j_call: TRBJ1-6
cdr3_aa: CASSEPGQTNSPLHF

clone_size: few
cdr3_length: 16
v_call: TRBV7-2
j_call: TRBJ2-5
cdr3_aa: CASSLGIWWDQETQYF

clone_size: many
cdr3_length: 16
v_call: TRBV7-2
j_call: TRBJ2-3
cdr3_aa: CASSLGLAGGRDTQYF

clone_size: NA
cdr3_length: 13
v_call: TRBV12-3/TRBV12-4
j_call: TRBJ2-1
cdr3_aa: CASSLGLTYEQFF

clone_size: once
cdr3_length: 15
v_call: TRBV7-9
j_call: TRBJ2-2
cdr3_aa: CASSLGAGSTGELFF

clone_size: NA
cdr3_length: 13
v_call: TRBV4-1
j_call: NA
cdr3_aa: CASSQSRVETQYF

clone_size: few
cdr3_length: 13
v_call: TRBV6-1
j_call: TRBJ2-7
cdr3_aa: CASPGEGSYEQYF

clone_size: NA
cdr3_length: 20
v_call: TRBV4-1
j_call: TRBJ1-1
cdr3_aa: CASSQAVPRQGTGENTEAFF

clone_size: NA
cdr3_length: 16
v_call: TRBV4-1
j_call: TRBJ2-7
cdr3_aa: CASSQGWAGGLYEQYF

clone_size: NA
cdr3_length: 16
v_call: TRBV4-1
j_call: TRBJ1-5
cdr3_aa: CASKQQPGNDNQPQHF

clone_size: NA
cdr3_length: 15
v_call: TRBV7-3
j_call: TRBJ2-3
cdr3_aa: CASSPSGSRADTQYF

clone_size: NA
cdr3_length: 15
v_call: TRBV13
j_call: TRBJ2-3
cdr3_aa: CASSLDQRGSDTQYF

clone_size: few
cdr3_length: 15
v_call: TRBV11-2
j_call: TRBJ2-6
cdr3_aa: CASSLLRAGANVLTF

clone_size: NA
cdr3_length: 16
v_call: TRBV11-2
j_call: TRBJ2-5
cdr3_aa: CASSHPITGAKNTQYF

clone_size: NA
cdr3_length: 13
v_call: TRBV28
j_call: TRBJ2-7
cdr3_aa: CASSFFRAYEQYF

clone_size: NA
cdr3_length: 16
v_call: TRBV15
j_call: TRBJ2-7
cdr3_aa: CATSRDARGSSYEQYF

clone_size: few
cdr3_length: 16
v_call: TRBV7-6
j_call: NA
cdr3_aa: CASSSLPGQGWHEQYF